The rows below give T cell receptor beta chains drawn from one sample of a study of cytomegalovirus exposure and HLA in healthy donors. Produced via immunoSEQ multiplex PCR; TCRdb's table is partial and in-frame only. The repertoire holds 120,000 or so clones, with around four fifths as singletons. Sequencing input: PBMCs. Every receptor here comes from a man younger than 35 in good health and CMV-seropositive. Both conserved end residues are part of each CDR3. D genes are given only for firm matches. Only some rows state a clone size, as once, few, many or a class for expanded clones.

CDR3 protein | CDR3 DNA | J gene | V gene | clone size | D gene
CASRGRVGMNTEAFF | TGTGCCAGCCGGGGGAGGGTTGGGATGAACACTGAAGCTTTCTTT | TRBJ1-1 | TRBV13 | NA | NA
CASSLRGAWEKLFF | TGTGCCAGCAGCTTGCGGGGGGCGTGGGAAAAACTGTTTTTT | TRBJ1-4 | TRBV5-6 | NA | NA
CASSYGTDYNEQFF | TGTGCCAGCAGTTATGGGACAGATTACAATGAGCAGTTCTTC | TRBJ2-1 | TRBV6-5 | NA | TRBD1
CASSLGLQGGNSPLHF | TGTGCCAGCAGCTTGGGCCTACAGGGTGGCAATTCACCCCTCCACTTT | TRBJ1-6 | TRBV5-4 | NA | NA
CASRPGQWRKETQYF | TGTGCCAGTCGGCCGGGACAGTGGAGGAAGGAGACCCAGTACTTC | TRBJ2-5 | TRBV6-5 | NA | TRBD1
CASSHRDRDQPQHF | TGTGCCAGCAGCCACCGGGACAGAGATCAGCCCCAGCATTTT | TRBJ1-5 | TRBV7-9 | few | TRBD1
CAISGRGGGNEQFF | TGTGCCATCAGTGGACGGGGGGGCGGCAATGAGCAGTTCTTC | TRBJ2-1 | TRBV10-3 | NA | TRBD2
CAWSPMLTGKHGYTF | TGTGCCTGGAGTCCAATGCTGACAGGGAAGCATGGCTACACCTTC | TRBJ1-2 | TRBV30 | NA | TRBD1
CASRRQGTTEAFF | TGTGCCAGCAGACGACAGGGGACCACTGAAGCTTTCTTT | TRBJ1-1 | TRBV7-6 | NA | TRBD1
CASSVTIMGQFSSGANVLTF | TGTGCCAGCAGCGTAACTATTATGGGACAGTTTTCCTCTGGGGCCAACGTCCTGACTTTC | TRBJ2-6 | TRBV9 | NA | TRBD1
CSVEEGTRNTEAFF | TGCAGCGTTGAAGAAGGGACACGGAACACTGAAGCTTTCTTT | TRBJ1-1 | TRBV29-1 | NA | NA
CASTSGGRTGELFF | TGTGCCAGCACTTCGGGGGGCCGCACCGGGGAGCTGTTTTTT | TRBJ2-2 | TRBV28 | NA | NA
CASSRYQGGGARDTQYF | TGTGCCAGCAGTCGGTACCAGGGCGGGGGGGCCAGGGATACGCAGTATTTT | TRBJ2-3 | TRBV2 | NA | TRBD2
CASSSDRGGDTEAFF | TGTGCCAGCAGTTCTGACAGGGGGGGGGACACTGAAGCTTTCTTT | TRBJ1-1 | TRBV27 | NA | TRBD1
CASSPWGRGVDQPQHF | TGTGCCAGCAGTCCCTGGGGCAGGGGGGTAGATCAGCCCCAGCATTTT | TRBJ1-5 | TRBV2 | NA | TRBD1
CASSFQGTDTQYF | TGTGCCAGCAGCTTTCAGGGCACAGATACGCAGTATTTT | TRBJ2-3 | TRBV5-6 | NA | NA
CASSPGPAGTQYF | TGTGCCAGCAGCCCCGGACCAGCGGGTACGCAGTATTTT | TRBJ2-3 | TRBV6-6 | NA | NA
CRGAGIEKLFF | TGCAGGGGGGCAGGGATTGAAAAACTGTTTTTT | TRBJ1-4 | TRBV20-1 | NA | NA
CASSFLGGSYNEQFF | TGTGCCAGCAGCTTCCTAGGGGGCTCCTACAATGAGCAGTTCTTC | TRBJ2-1 | TRBV5-4 | NA | NA
CASTYTPGQTNTGELFF | TGTGCCAGCACCTATACCCCGGGACAGACAAACACCGGGGAGCTGTTTTTT | TRBJ2-2 | TRBV7-9 | NA | TRBD1
CASKERALGANVLTF | TGTGCCAGCAAAGAGAGGGCCCTTGGGGCCAACGTCCTGACTTTC | TRBJ2-6 | TRBV6-1 | few | NA
CASSTPGQGFYEQYF | TGTGCCAGCAGTACTCCCGGACAGGGATTCTACGAGCAGTACTTC | TRBJ2-7 | TRBV6-6 | NA | TRBD1
CASSYSGRGASYEQYF | TGTGCCAGCAGTTACTCTGGGCGGGGGGCCTCCTACGAGCAGTACTTC | TRBJ2-7 | TRBV6-5 | NA | TRBD2
CASSPGEKLFF | TGTGCCAGCAGCCCGGGGGAAAAACTGTTTTTT | TRBJ1-4 | TRBV7-9 | NA | NA
CASTPWRAGNTEAFF | TGTGCCAGCACCCCTTGGCGGGCGGGGAACACTGAAGCTTTCTTT | TRBJ1-1 | TRBV7-2 | NA | NA
CASSYSKNTEAFF | TGTGCCAGCAGTTACTCTAAGAACACTGAAGCTTTCTTT | TRBJ1-1 | TRBV6-5 | few | NA
CASSPGQGADTQYF | TGTGCCAGCAGTCCCGGACAGGGGGCAGATACGCAGTATTTT | TRBJ2-3 | TRBV27 | NA | TRBD1
CASSFRDRAYYGYTF | TGTGCCAGCAGTTTCCGGGACAGGGCTTACTATGGCTACACCTTC | TRBJ1-2 | TRBV6-6 | NA | TRBD1
CASSLGEGTEAFF | TGTGCCAGCAGCCTCGGGGAGGGCACTGAAGCTTTCTTT | TRBJ1-1 | TRBV7-3 | NA | NA
CASSPEAVGKLFF | TGTGCCAGCAGCCCCGAGGCGGTCGGAAAACTGTTTTTT | TRBJ1-4 | TRBV11-2 | NA | NA
CASSDKASGGSVGNNEQFF | TGTGCCAGCAGTGACAAGGCTAGCGGGGGCAGTGTCGGGAACAATGAGCAGTTCTTC | TRBJ2-1 | TRBV2 | NA | TRBD2
CASGTAGAGVSDTQYF | TGTGCCAGCGGGACGGCCGGGGCGGGGGTCTCGGATACGCAGTATTTT | TRBJ2-3 | TRBV5-4 | NA | TRBD2
CASSDATTGKDEQYF | TGTGCCAGCAGCGATGCTACCACAGGGAAGGACGAGCAGTACTTC | TRBJ2-7 | TRBV5-6 | NA | NA
CASSALGGDETQYF | TGTGCCAGCAGTGCCCTCGGGGGGGATGAGACCCAGTACTTC | TRBJ2-5 | TRBV6-4 | NA | TRBD2
CASSVGGGEQPQHF | TGTGCCAGCAGCGTAGGAGGGGGTGAACAGCCCCAGCATTTT | TRBJ1-5 | TRBV9 | NA | NA
CASSLPGVPTEAFF | TGTGCCAGCAGCTTGCCCGGTGTCCCCACTGAAGCTTTCTTT | TRBJ1-1 | TRBV5-4 | few | NA
CASKGGKVTGELFF | TGTGCCAGCAAAGGGGGCAAGGTCACCGGGGAGCTGTTTTTT | TRBJ2-2 | TRBV16 | NA | TRBD1
CASSLNTEEAFF | TGTGCCAGCAGTTTAAACACAGAAGAAGCTTTCTTT | TRBJ1-1 | TRBV28 | NA | NA
CASSLDLFTDTQYF | TGTGCCAGCAGCTTGGATCTGTTCACAGATACGCAGTATTTT | TRBJ2-3 | TRBV5-4 | NA | NA
CASSLGRQGSGNTIYF | TGTGCCAGCAGCTTAGGCCGGCAGGGTTCTGGAAACACCATATATTTT | TRBJ1-3 | TRBV13 | NA | NA
CASSPRGSPEQFF | TGTGCCAGCAGCCCCCGCGGATCTCCTGAGCAGTTCTTC | TRBJ2-1 | TRBV6-1 | NA | NA
CASSFGTGRMNEQFF | TGTGCCAGCAGTTTCGGGACAGGGAGGATGAATGAGCAGTTCTTC | TRBJ2-1 | TRBV10-2 | few | TRBD1
CASSYSFRTSYEQYF | TGTGCCAGCAGTTACAGTTTCCGGACATCCTACGAGCAGTACTTC | TRBJ2-7 | TRBV6-5 | NA | NA
CASSPGTSPETQYF | TGTGCCAGCAGCCCGGGGACTTCGCCAGAGACCCAGTACTTC | TRBJ2-5 | TRBV7-9 | once | NA
CASSSGGAGYEQYF | TGCGCCAGCAGCTCCGGAGGGGCGGGGTACGAGCAGTACTTC | TRBJ2-7 | TRBV5-1 | NA | NA
CASSQGPLAVYLQETQYF | TGCGCCAGCAGCCAAGGTCCCCTAGCGGTTTACCTACAAGAGACCCAGTACTTC | TRBJ2-5 | TRBV4-1 | NA | TRBD2
CSAGGGIHEQYF | TGCAGCGCCGGGGGTGGGATCCACGAGCAGTACTTC | TRBJ2-7 | TRBV29-1 | NA | NA
CASSENPGQFRGGELFF | TGTGCCAGCAGTGAAAATCCCGGACAGTTTCGAGGCGGGGAGCTGTTTTTT | TRBJ2-2 | TRBV6-1 | NA | NA
CASSKRQLPDEQYF | TGTGCCAGCTCGAAAAGACAGCTTCCTGACGAGCAGTACTTC | TRBJ2-7 | TRBV18 | NA | NA
CASSFLARDGPYNEQFF | TGTGCCAGTAGTTTTCTAGCGCGGGACGGACCCTACAATGAGCAGTTCTTC | TRBJ2-1 | TRBV19 | few | NA
CASRGGGEQYF | TGCGCCAGCAGAGGGGGCGGGGAGCAGTACTTC | TRBJ2-7 | TRBV5-1 | NA | TRBD1
CASSGTGVTDTQYF | TGCGCCAGCAGCGGGACTGGGGTTACAGATACGCAGTATTTT | TRBJ2-3 | TRBV5-1 | NA | NA